The clone carrying this T cell receptor beta chain was found many times. Its antigen is not known. The germline V gene encodes CDR1 PRHDT and CDR2 FYEKMQ (reference sequence). CDR3 length equals 16 residues. Trimming took 5 bases from V and 2 from J; bases not matched to a gene: 4. This specimen belongs to a study of CD8 T cells in ankylosing spondylitis. Overall study findings and caveats: Several highly homologous variants formed a TCR beta motif that appeared characteristic of ankylosing spondylitis blood. In peripheral blood, disease-linked CD8+ clones occurred at relatively low frequencies. According to the report, clones linked to the disease were significantly enriched in matched synovial fluid samples taken from ankylosing spondylitis patients.

5'-RACE, quantitative and with molecular barcodes, yielded the TCR beta libraries. MiXCR, applied by TCRdb to the 5' RACE reads, yields one record per CDR3 protein. Among 200,000 to 300,000 distinct CDR3 sequences listed, roughly a tenth were seen once. The sample consisted of blood, either unsorted or a sorted T cell fraction (not recorded which). The genes are TRBV13 and TRBJ2-2; 11 nucleotides line up with TRBD2. The clonotype originates from a male donor with ankylosing spondylitis or in good health (not recorded which). The CDR3 here is CASSNLAGGNTGELFF. The CDR3 DNA is TGTGCCAGCAGCAATCTAGCGGGAGGAAACACCGGGGAGCTGTTTTTT.